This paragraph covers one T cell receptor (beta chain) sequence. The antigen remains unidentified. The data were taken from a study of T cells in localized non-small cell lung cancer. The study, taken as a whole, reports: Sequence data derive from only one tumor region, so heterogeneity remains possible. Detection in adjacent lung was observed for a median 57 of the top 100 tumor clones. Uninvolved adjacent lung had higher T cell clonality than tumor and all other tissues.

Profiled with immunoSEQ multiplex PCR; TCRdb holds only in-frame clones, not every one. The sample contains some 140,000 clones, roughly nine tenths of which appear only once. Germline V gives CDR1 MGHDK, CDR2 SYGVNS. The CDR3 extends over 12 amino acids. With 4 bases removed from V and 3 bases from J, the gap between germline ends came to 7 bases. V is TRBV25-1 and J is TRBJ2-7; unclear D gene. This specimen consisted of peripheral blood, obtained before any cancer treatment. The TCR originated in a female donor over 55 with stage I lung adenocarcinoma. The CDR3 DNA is TGTGCCAGCAGTGCTGGAGTCTACGAGCAGTACTTC. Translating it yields CASSAGVYEQYF.